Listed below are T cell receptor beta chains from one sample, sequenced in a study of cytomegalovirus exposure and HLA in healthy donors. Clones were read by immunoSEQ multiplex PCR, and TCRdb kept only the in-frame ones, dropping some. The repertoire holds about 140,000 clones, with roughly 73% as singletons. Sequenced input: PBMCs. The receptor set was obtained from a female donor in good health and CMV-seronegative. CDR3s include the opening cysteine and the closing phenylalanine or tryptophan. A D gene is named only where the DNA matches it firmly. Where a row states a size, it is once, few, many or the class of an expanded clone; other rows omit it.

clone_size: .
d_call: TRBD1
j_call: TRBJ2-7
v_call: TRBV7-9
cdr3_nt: TGTGCCAGCAGCGGACAGGGGGCTTACGAGCAGTACTTC
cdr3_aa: CASSGQGAYEQYF

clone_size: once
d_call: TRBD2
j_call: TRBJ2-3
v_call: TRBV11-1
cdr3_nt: TGTGCCAGCAGCAGCGGGACTAGCGGGGGGTCTACTAGCACAGATACGCAGTATTTT
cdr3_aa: CASSSGTSGGSTSTDTQYF

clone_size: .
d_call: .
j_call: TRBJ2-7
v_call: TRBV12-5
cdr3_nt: TGTGCTAGTGGGCCCGGGTACGAGCAGTACTTC
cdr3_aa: CASGPGYEQYF

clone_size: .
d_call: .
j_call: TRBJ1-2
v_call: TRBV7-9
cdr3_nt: TGTGCCAGCATCACCAGAGGTGGCTACACCTTC
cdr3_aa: CASITRGGYTF

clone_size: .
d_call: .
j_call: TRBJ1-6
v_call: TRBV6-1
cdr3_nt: TGTGCCAGCACGGACAGCGGTTCACCCCTCCACTTT
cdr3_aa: CASTDSGSPLHF

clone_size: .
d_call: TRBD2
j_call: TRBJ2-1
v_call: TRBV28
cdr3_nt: TGTGCCAGCAGTCGTGGACTAGCGGGATTAAACAATGAGCAGTTCTTC
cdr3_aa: CASSRGLAGLNNEQFF

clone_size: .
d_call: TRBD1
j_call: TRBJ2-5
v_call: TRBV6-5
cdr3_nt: TGTGCCAGCAGCCTTACAGGGGTCCAAGAGACCCAGTACTTC
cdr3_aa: CASSLTGVQETQYF

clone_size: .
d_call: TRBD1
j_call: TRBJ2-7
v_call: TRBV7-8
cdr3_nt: TGTGCCAGCAGCTTAGGGGACAGCAACTACGAGCAGTACTTC
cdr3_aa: CASSLGDSNYEQYF

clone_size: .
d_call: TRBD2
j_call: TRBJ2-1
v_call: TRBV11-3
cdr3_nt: TGTGCCAGCACCCCGGGACTAGCGGGAGCAAGCTCCTACAATGAGCAGTTCTTC
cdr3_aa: CASTPGLAGASSYNEQFF

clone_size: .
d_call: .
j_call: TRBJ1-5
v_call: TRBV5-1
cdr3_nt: TGCGCCAGCAGCTTGGAGGCAGGGTTACAGCCCCAGCATTTT
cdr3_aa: CASSLEAGLQPQHF

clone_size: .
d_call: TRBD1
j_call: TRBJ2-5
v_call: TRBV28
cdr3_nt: TGTGCCAGCAGCCCCTGGCCGGGACAGGGGCACCAAGAGACCCAGTACTTC
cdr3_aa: CASSPWPGQGHQETQYF

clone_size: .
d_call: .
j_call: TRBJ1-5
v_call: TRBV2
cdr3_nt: TGTGCCAGCAGTGGGCTGGGCGGGAGGGAGCCCCAGCATTTT
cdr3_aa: CASSGLGGREPQHF

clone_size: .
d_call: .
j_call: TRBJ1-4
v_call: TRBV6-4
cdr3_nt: TGTGCCAGCAGTGACTCCGGGGGTACGGTTGAAAAACTGTTTTTT
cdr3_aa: CASSDSGGTVEKLFF

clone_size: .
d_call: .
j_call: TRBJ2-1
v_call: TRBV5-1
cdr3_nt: TGCGCCAGCAGTGCTAGCTACAATGAGCAGTTCTTC
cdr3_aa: CASSASYNEQFF

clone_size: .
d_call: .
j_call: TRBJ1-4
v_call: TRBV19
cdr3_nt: TGTGCCAGTAGTAAGCGCACGGGGATGGCAACTAATGAAAAACTGTTTTTT
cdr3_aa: CASSKRTGMATNEKLFF

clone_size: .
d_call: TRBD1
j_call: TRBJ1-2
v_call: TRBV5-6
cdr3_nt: TGTGCCAGCAGCCCAGGGACAGCCTATGGCTACACCTTC
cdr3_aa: CASSPGTAYGYTF

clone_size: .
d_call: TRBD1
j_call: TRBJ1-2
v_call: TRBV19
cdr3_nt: TGTGCCAGTAGGACGGACAGGGGGTATGTGGCTAACTATGGCTACACCTTC
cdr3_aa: CASRTDRGYVANYGYTF

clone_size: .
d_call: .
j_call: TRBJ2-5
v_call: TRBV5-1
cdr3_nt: TGCGCCAGCAGCCCAGGACTGGAGACCCAGTACTTC
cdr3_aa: CASSPGLETQYF

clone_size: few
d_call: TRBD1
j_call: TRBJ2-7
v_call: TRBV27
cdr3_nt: TGTGCCAGCAGTCCTCATTGGACAGGGGGATTGGTGTACTTC
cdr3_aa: CASSPHWTGGLVYF

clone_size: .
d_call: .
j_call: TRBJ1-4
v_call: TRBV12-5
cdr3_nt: TGTGCTAGTGGCCCGGGGGACGGTGGAAATGAAAAACTGTTTTTT
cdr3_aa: CASGPGDGGNEKLFF

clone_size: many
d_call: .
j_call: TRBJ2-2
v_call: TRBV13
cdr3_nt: TGTGCCAGCAGCCGGGGAGCCGTCGGGGAGCTGTTTTTT
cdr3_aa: CASSRGAVGELFF

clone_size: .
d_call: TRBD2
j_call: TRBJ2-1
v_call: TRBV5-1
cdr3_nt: TGCGCCAGCAGCGGTAGCGGGACGGATGAGCAGTTCTTC
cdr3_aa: CASSGSGTDEQFF

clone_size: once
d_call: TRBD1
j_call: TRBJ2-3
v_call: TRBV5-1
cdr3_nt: TGCGCCAGCAGCCGGGACAGGATAAGCACAGATACGCAGTATTTT
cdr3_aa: CASSRDRISTDTQYF

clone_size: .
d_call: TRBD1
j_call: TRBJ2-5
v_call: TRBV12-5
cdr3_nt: TGTGCTAGTGGTTCGTGGAAGGGACAGGGGACGTACGGTCAAGAGACCCAGTACTTC
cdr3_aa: CASGSWKGQGTYGQETQYF

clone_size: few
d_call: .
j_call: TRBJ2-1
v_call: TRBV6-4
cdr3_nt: TGTGCCAGCAGTGGAGAGACTTGGCGGGGCGAGCAGTTCTTC
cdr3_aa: CASSGETWRGEQFF

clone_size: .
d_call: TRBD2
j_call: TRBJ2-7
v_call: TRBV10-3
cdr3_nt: TGTGCCATCATGGACCGGGACTACTCCTACGAGCAGTACTTC
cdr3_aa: CAIMDRDYSYEQYF

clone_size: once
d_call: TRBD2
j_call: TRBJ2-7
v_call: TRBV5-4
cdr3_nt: TGTGCCAGCAGCTCGTCTGGCGGGGGTAACGGGGAGCAGTACTTC
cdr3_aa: CASSSSGGGNGEQYF

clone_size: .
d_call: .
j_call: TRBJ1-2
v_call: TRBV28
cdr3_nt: TGTGCCAGCACCCCGACTTTTACCTATGGCTACACCTTC
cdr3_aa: CASTPTFTYGYTF

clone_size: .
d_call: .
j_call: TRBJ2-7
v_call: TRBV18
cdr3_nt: TGTGCCAGCTCACCGGCTAGAGATTACGAGCAGTACTTC
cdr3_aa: CASSPARDYEQYF